This TCR beta chain is drawn from a study of cytomegalovirus exposure and HLA in healthy donors. Study observations and caveats: According to reports, the classifier identified cytomegalovirus status with high specificity and sensitivity. Segments of the TCR beta V type were, in most cases, productive about 90% or about 30% of the time in an earlier analysis.

Both 60 Vbeta primers and 13 Jbeta primers went into the PCR. Sequenced by immunoSEQ multiplex PCR; TCRdb stores in-frame clones only, minus some. The sample includes 150,000 to 200,000 clones, around 62% of them seen just once. This clone was observed a few times. Its antigen is currently unknown. Trimming took 4 bases from V and 6 from J, leaving 7 bases between them. The CDR3 contains 12 residues. Germline CDR1 SNHLY, CDR2 FYNNEI. Sequencing was performed on PBMCs. The J gene is TRBJ2-1, the V gene TRBV2; possibly TRBD1 for D (5 bases). This clonotype was sampled from a man aged 40-49 years in good health and CMV-seronegative. In DNA form, the CDR3 reads TGTGCCAGCAGTGGACAGATCAATGAGCAGTTCTTC. The encoded protein is CASSGQINEQFF.